The TCR beta chain described here comes from a study of OX40 agonist ivuxolimab in advanced cancers. Turning to the study itself: Every patient in dose escalation had hepatocellular carcinoma, melanoma, renal cell or head and neck cancer. Study-wide points: The study found that CD8+ T cells averaged more expanded clones than CD4+.

About this clone: Its target is unknown.

The table came from immunoSEQ multiplex PCR; TCRdb's copy has only in-frame clones and leaves some out. The table lists 70,000 to 75,000 clones, roughly 84% of them singletons. CDR3 length equals 14 residues. Blood specimens came from baseline, cycle 4 day 1, and cycle 7 day 1. The sequenced sample was CD4+ or CD8+ T cells sorted from blood, obtained in a trial of the OX40 agonist ivuxolimab. The J gene is TRBJ1-4, the V gene TRBV21-1; no DNA check was done on the table's D call, TRBD1. TRBV21-1 is given as a pseudogene. This receptor was taken from an adult with an advanced solid tumor such as melanoma, head and neck, liver or kidney cancer. The CDR3 nucleotides read TGTGCCAGCACCGAGACAGGGGGAGGCGAAAAACTGTTTTTT. Translated, it gives CASTETGGGEKLFF.